This T cell receptor (beta chain) was observed in a study of T cells in Graves' hyperthyroidism and ophthalmopathy. Findings of the study overall: Blood samples included most of the expanded thyroid clonotypes exceeding 0.001. The model forecast ophthalmopathy, anticipating it by a median 6.5 months before onset.

V was pared by 3 bases and J by 5 bases, with 9 bases of the junction left unmatched. Germline CDR1 SGHAT, CDR2 FQNNGV. The CDR3 loop spans 16 amino acids. Patients with ophthalmopathy all had a Clinical Activity Score of at least 3, a NOSPECS grade of at least 4 and duration under 3 months. Diagnoses were established using clinical symptoms, serum thyroxine and TRAb, thyroid ultrasound and orbital computed tomography. At least ten counts were recorded for this clonotype. Its antigen is unidentified. Template material for amplifying TCR beta CDR3 regions consisted of RNA transcripts. A set of HTBI primers served as the primers for a first-round RT-PCR of the TCR CDR3. TCRdb re-called the multiplex PCR reads with MiXCR, one entry per CDR3 protein. The profile shows around 270,000 distinct CDR3 sequences, approximately 18% of them singletons.

Sequencing was done on a sample of blood. The chain is built from TRBV11-2 and TRBJ2-3; TRBD1 matches at 9 bases. The origin of this receptor is a man aged 50-59 years with Graves' ophthalmopathy. CDR3 bases: TGTGCCAGCAGCTTTACAGGGGGCGGATTTGGAGATACGCAGTATTTT. Its translation: CASSFTGGGFGDTQYF.